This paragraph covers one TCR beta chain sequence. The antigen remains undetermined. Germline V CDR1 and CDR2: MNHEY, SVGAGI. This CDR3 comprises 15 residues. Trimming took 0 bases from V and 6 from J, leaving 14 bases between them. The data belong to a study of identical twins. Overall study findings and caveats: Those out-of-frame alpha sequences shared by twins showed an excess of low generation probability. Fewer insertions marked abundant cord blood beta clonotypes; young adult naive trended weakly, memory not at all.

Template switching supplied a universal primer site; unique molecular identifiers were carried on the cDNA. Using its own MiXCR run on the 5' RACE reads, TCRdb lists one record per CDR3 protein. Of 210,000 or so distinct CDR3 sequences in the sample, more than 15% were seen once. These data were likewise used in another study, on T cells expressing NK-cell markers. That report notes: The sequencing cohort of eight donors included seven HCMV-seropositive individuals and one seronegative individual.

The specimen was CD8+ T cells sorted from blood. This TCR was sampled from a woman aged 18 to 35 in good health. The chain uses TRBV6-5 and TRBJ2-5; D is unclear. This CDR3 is CASSYSGTTRKTQYF. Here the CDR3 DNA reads TGTGCCAGCAGTTACTCGGGCACAACCCGGAAGACCCAGTACTTC.